This T cell receptor (beta chain) was captured by sequencing in a study of T cells after yellow fever vaccination (dated by TCRdb to about 2019). About the full investigation: Libraries from fractions with low cell numbers were prepared with the SMART-Seq v4 Ultra Low Input RNA kit. Two healthy male donors, one aged 18 to 30 and one aged 30 to 40 years, were included in the cohort. To follow T-cell clones before and after primary and booster YFV17D yellow fever vaccination, bulk TCR alpha and beta repertoires were sequenced over time. Bulk PBMC replicates and cell subsets were isolated from blood drawn at multiple timepoints before and after both primary and secondary immunization.

Synthesis of TCR cDNA relied on 5'RACE template switching, a step that introduced a universal primer site along with unique molecular identifiers. cDNA synthesis was primed from both the TCR alpha and TCR beta constant segments. Two PCR steps were used to amplify libraries, with sample barcodes and sequencing adapters being added in the second step. Sequencing of libraries was performed on Illumina HiSeq 2500 (2x100 bp) or NovaSeq (2x150 bp). In the source study's methods: MIGEC handled demultiplexing of reads and collapsing into UMI consensus sequences, while MiXCR performed V(D)J alignment. Vaccine-responding clonotypes were defined with edgeR using replicate PBMC samples, requiring FDR below 0.01 and a log2 fold change above 5 up to day 15. Each bulk clonotype received a CD4 or CD8 identity based on whether the sequenced CD4 or CD8 repertoire contained that clonotype at higher abundance. TCRdb cleaned the public reads at Q25 with fastp, built clones with MiXCR and kept in-frame beta chains. Under each unique CDR3 protein, matching rows form one entry showing the most common genes and DNA. The V and J calls and clone size are TCRdb's, not the authors'. For this sample there are 60,000 to 75,000 distinct CDR3 sequences; more than 6.5% appear just once. The ten most abundant clones make up around a third of the sample.

Results and caveats for the whole study, not just this receptor: Because only two donors were included in the study, the extent to which the findings can be generalized is limited. The secondary T-cell response was found to be weaker but faster than the primary response, with a peak reached on day 5 rather than on day 15. FACS-sorted repertoires could contain abundant contaminating clonotypes from the bulk population, so computational filtering was required. Most clones expanded after primary vaccination were re-detected after the booster (almost 98% of CD4 and about nine tenths of CD8), suggesting broad memory maintenance. A small fraction of clonotypes showed up in both the CD4 and CD8 compartments, probably as a result of convergent recombination.

Relative to germline, V is missing 5 bases and J is missing 3 bases, with 3 bases of the junction outside any gene match. CDR1 and CDR2, per the germline V gene, are SQVTM and ANQGSEA. The CDR3, from cysteine to phenylalanine, totals 13 residues. Just the 39-base CDR3 DNA is kept, in frame starting at base 1. The meaning of the sample's treatment or condition label: live attenuated yellow fever vaccine strain. PBMCs were isolated from peripheral blood using a standard Ficoll-Paque protocol. Dynabeads CD4 and CD8 positive selection kits were used to isolate the CD4 and CD8 T-cell fractions. TriZol was used to extract RNA from bulk PBMCs, CD4 and CD8 fractions, and dextramer-positive and dextramer-negative fractions. This clonotype has at least ten counts. The target of this receptor is not known. There are no base qualities to consult, and no much larger clone falls within one base.

The material sequenced was CD8+ T cells sorted from PBMCs, taken 45 days after the first yellow fever vaccination. The origin of this receptor is a man between 18 and 29 years old who received the YFV17D yellow fever vaccine. The sequence is built from TRBV29-1 and TRBJ1-2; 10 middle bases align to TRBD1. The CDR3 corresponds to CSVPGQGYYGYTF. In nucleotide form, the sequence is TGCAGCGTTCCGGGACAGGGGTACTATGGCTACACCTTC.